This T cell receptor (beta chain) originates from a study of human T cells and chemical hapten exposure. Overall study context: DPC (0.01%) was patch tested on the upper back and read at 6 days. Findings and limits, study-wide: Following DPC sensitization, TCRs present above 1 in 1000 frequency showed no change.

This sample's time point: patch test 3, about 24 weeks after DPC sensitization. Treatment indicated: therapeutic diphenylcyclopropenone sensitization with weekly scalp DPC. This clonotype was detected many times. Its antigen is undetermined. Using its own MiXCR run on the RACE reads, TCRdb lists one record per CDR3 protein. Among about 82,000 distinct CDR3 sequences listed, 10% to 15% were seen once. Germline lookup yields CDR1 SGDLS and CDR2 YYNGEE. V dropped 0 bases and J dropped 6 bases, with 15 bases sitting between them. The CDR3 covers 16 residues. The origin of this receptor is a woman aged 45 to 65 with alopecia areata. Some clones in this sample may be carry-over from other donors' samples. J is TRBJ2-2 and V is TRBV9; D is possibly TRBD2 (6 bases). Specimen: whole blood, collected in connection with sensitization to the hapten diphenylcyclopropenone (DPC). The CDR3 spells CASSVDGGALAGELFF. The CDR3 coding sequence is TGTGCCAGCAGCGTAGACGGCGGGGCCCTGGCCGGGGAGCTGTTTTTT.